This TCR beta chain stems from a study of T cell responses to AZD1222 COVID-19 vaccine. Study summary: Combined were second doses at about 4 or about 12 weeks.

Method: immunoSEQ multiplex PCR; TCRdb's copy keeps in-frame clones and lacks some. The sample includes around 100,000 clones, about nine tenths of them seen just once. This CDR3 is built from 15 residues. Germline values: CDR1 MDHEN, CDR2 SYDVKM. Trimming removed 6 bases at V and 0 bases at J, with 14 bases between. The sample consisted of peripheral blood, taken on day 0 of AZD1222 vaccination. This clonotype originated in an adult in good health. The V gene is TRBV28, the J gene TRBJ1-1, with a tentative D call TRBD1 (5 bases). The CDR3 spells CASSLPTRVNTEAFF. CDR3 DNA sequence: TGTGCCAGCAGCCTTCCCACCAGGGTGAACACTGAAGCTTTCTTT.